Here is one T cell receptor (beta chain) with its context. These data are taken from a study of response to subunit inactivated influenza vaccine. TCRdb processed the RT-PCR reads anew with MiXCR; each CDR3 protein has one entry. The sample shows some 570,000 distinct CDR3 sequences, roughly 10% of them seen only once. These sequences were also reported in another study, on T cells expressing NK-cell markers. That investigation notes: 5'RACE template switching with UMIs generated TCR beta cDNA. According to the study, TCR beta repertoires originated from sorted CD3+CD56+NKG2C+, CD3+CD56+NKG2C- and CD3+CD56-NKG2C+ T cells. In 5 to 7 donors, dominant NKG2C+ clonotypes were roughly 1.0-8% of CD8+ T cells. These clonotypes additionally ranked first within the CD3+CD56-NKG2C+ fraction of several donors. Specificity for HCMV among expanded NKG2C+ T cell clones was not established.

Specimen: PBMCs from blood, collected on the day of vaccination. The source of this sequence is a man between 45 and 60 years old who received an inactivated influenza vaccine.

The CDR3 DNA follows: TGTGCCAGCAGCTTAGGGGTTCACTCCTACGAGCAGTACTTC. Its translation: CASSLGVHSYEQYF. The J gene is TRBJ2-7, the V gene TRBV7-2; no clear D. The CDR3 runs 14 residues. V lost 1 base and J 0 bases, leaving 7 bases between the germline ends. Germline CDR1 and CDR2: SGHTA and FQGNSA.